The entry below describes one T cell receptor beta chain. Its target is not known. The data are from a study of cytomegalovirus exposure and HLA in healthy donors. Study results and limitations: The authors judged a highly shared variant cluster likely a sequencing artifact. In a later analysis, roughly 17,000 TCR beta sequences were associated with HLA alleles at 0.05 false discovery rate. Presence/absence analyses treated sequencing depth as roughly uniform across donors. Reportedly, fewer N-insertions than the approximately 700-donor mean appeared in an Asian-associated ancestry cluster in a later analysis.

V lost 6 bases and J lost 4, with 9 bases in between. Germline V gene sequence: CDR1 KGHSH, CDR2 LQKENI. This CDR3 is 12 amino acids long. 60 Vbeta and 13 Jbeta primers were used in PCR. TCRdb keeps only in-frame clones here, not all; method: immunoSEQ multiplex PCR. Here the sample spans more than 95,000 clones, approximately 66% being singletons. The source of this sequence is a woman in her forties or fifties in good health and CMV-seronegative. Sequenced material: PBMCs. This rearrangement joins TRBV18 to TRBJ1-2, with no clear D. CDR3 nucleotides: TGTGCCAGCTCGATGCCAGGCTATGGCTACACCTTC. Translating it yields CASSMPGYGYTF. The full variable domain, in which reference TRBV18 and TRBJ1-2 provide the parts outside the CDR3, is NAGVMQNPRHLVRRRGQEARLRCSPMKGHSHVYWYRQLPEEGLKFMVYLQKENIIDESGMPKERFSAEFPKEGPSILRIQQVVRGDSAAYFCASSMPGYGYTFGSGTRLTVV.